Shown below are 20 T cell receptor beta chains from a single sample sequenced in a study of blood T cell repertoires in COVID-19. The assay was immunoSEQ multiplex PCR, and TCRdb's table has in-frame clones only and misses some. Of 110,000 or so clones in the sample, approximately 90% are singletons; the top ten hold roughly 4.4%. The sample taken for sequencing was peripheral blood. Receptors were obtained from a woman in her fifties or sixties with acute or convalescent COVID-19.

The V gene is TRBV7-3, the J gene TRBJ1-5, with a tentative D call TRBD1 (5 bases). V shed 6 bases and J shed 5 bases, with 11 bases lying between them. The germline V gene encodes CDR1 SGHTA and CDR2 FQGTGA. The CDR3 length is 13 residues. This CDR3 reads CASSQGGDQPQHF. The CDR3 coding sequence is TGTGCCAGCAGTCAGGGAGGGGATCAGCCCCAGCATTTT.

The J gene is TRBJ2-1, the V gene TRBV5-4; a possible D gene is TRBD2 (6 bases). Germline V gene data show CDR1 as SGHNT and CDR2 as YYREEE (reference sequence). The CDR3 has 13 amino acids. Trimming pared 4 bases from V and 10 bases from J, leaving 15 bases between. The chain's CDR3 is CASSPPSANEQFF. CDR3 in DNA: TGTGCCAGCAGCCCCCCTAGCGCCAACGAGCAGTTCTTC.

The chain combines TRBV7-2 with TRBJ1-2; 7 nucleotides match TRBD1. V shed 6 bases, J shed 8 bases, and the junction held 9 bases outside the gene matches. Per the germline V gene, CDR1 is SGHTA and CDR2 is FQGNSA. CDR3 length: 13 residues. In DNA form, the CDR3 reads TGTGCCAGCAGACGAACAGGGGTCTGGGGCTACACCTTC. Translation: CASRRTGVWGYTF. The full variable domain, completed using reference TRBV7-2 and TRBJ1-2, is GAGVSQSPSNKVTEKGKDVELRCDPISGHTALYWYRQSLGQGLEFLIYFQGNSAPDKSGLPSDRFSAERTGGSVSTLTIQRTQQEDSAVYLCASRRTGVWGYTFGSGTRLTVV.

This chain links TRBV5-1 with TRBJ2-3; perhaps TRBD1 as D (5 bases). Germline lookup yields CDR1 SGHRS and CDR2 YFSETQ. V shed 5 bases and J shed 2 bases, with 12 bases lying between them. This CDR3 contains 14 residues. The CDR3 loop is CASRVDTNTDTQYF. The CDR3 DNA sequence: TGCGCCAGCAGAGTGGACACGAACACAGATACGCAGTATTTT.

The chain combines TRBV7-2 with TRBJ2-2; the D gene is possibly TRBD2 (6 bases). The germline CDR1 and CDR2 sequences are SGHTA and FQGNSA. V dropped 2 bases and J dropped 3 bases, with 10 bases sitting between them. The CDR3 totals 15 residues. The DNA for the CDR3 is TGTGCCAGCAGCTTAATCGGCGGGGACACCGGGGAGCTGTTTTTT. Amino acids: CASSLIGGDTGELFF.

The chain recombines TRBV7-6 with TRBJ1-4; TRBD1 might be the D (5 bases). The CDR3 covers 16 residues. V was trimmed by 0 bases and J by 8 bases, leaving 16 bases between them. Germline CDR1 reads SGHVS; CDR2 reads FNYEAQ. The CDR3 here is CASSLASPGAREKLFF. CDR3 sequence (DNA): TGTGCCAGCAGCTTAGCGTCACCTGGGGCGAGGGAAAAACTGTTTTTT.

The genes are TRBV4-1 and TRBJ1-2, with D possibly matching TRBD1 (5 bases). V was trimmed by 4 bases and J by 11 bases, leaving 14 bases between them. The germline gives CDR1 MGHRA, CDR2 YSYEKL. The CDR3 has 12 amino acids. The CDR3, as DNA: TGCGCCAGCAGCCTCCCGGCAAGGGGTTACACCTTC. It is translated as CASSLPARGYTF.

Here the CDR3 DNA reads TGTGCCAGCAGCTTTTCACGTGGACAGGGTCGAGAGCAGTACTTC. Translation: CASSFSRGQGREQYF. This rearrangement joins TRBV7-8 to TRBJ2-7; TRBD1 aligns across 8 bases. The length of the CDR3 is 15 residues. Germline V gene lookup returns CDR1 SGHVS and CDR2 FQNEAQ. Trimming at V came to 3 bases and at J to 7 bases, leaving 11 bases not matched to a gene.

Notes on this clone: One end of the junction is discordant with germline, which a read error may explain. The V and J genes are TRBV6-5 and TRBJ1-6; no definite D call. The CDR3 is 14 amino acids. Germline V gene sequence: CDR1 MNHEY, CDR2 SVGAGI. In DNA form, the CDR3 reads TGTGCCAGCAGTAGCGGGGTGGTTGGTGGATCCCTCTACTTT. Protein sequence: CASSSGVVGGSLYF.

The chain joins TRBV29-1 to TRBJ1-2; maybe TRBD1 (5 bases). The V gene lost 0 bases and the J gene lost 8 bases, with 10 bases spanning the gap. The CDR3 runs to 12 residues. Germline V gene data show CDR1 as SQVTM and CDR2 as ANQGSEA. The CDR3 here is CSVEDRVGGYTF. The DNA of the CDR3 is TGCAGCGTTGAAGACAGGGTAGGGGGCTACACCTTC.

CDR3 loop: CASSVGGTTGELFF. The DNA of the CDR3 is TGTGCCAGCAGCGTAGGTGGCACCACCGGGGAGCTGTTTTTT. The chain links TRBV9 to TRBJ2-2; D gene uncertain. Trimming took off 0 bases at V and 4 bases at J, with 7 bases between the two ends. The CDR3 consists of 14 residues. Germline V gene sequence: CDR1 SGDLS, CDR2 YYNGEE.

This chain links TRBV13 with TRBJ2-3, with 10 positions matching TRBD2. The V gene's germline CDR1 is PRHDT and CDR2 FYEKMQ (reference sequence). J lost 4 bases, V lost 2 bases, and 9 bases had no gene match. The CDR3 has 17 amino acids. In DNA, the CDR3 is TGTGCCAGCAGCTTACGGGCTAGCGGGAGTATTCCAGATACGCAGTATTTT. Protein: CASSLRASGSIPDTQYF.

CDR3 in amino acids: CASSLGQAEYNEQFF. The CDR3 region has the DNA TGTGCCAGCAGCCTGGGACAGGCGGAATACAATGAGCAGTTCTTC. The chain uses TRBV13 and TRBJ2-1; TRBD1 aligns across 8 bases. The CDR3 has 15 amino acids. The germline V gene has CDR1 PRHDT and CDR2 FYEKMQ (reference sequence). V dropped 5 bases and J dropped 4; count of bases not matched to a gene: 7. Based on the CDR3 plus reference TRBV13 and TRBJ2-1, the full variable domain is AAGVIQSPRHLIKEKRETATLKCYPIPRHDTVYWYQQGPGQDPQFLISFYEKMQSDKGSIPDRFSAQQFSDYHSELNMSSLELGDSALYFCASSLGQAEYNEQFFGPGTRLTVL.

The chain recombines TRBV7-9 with TRBJ2-7; D call uncertain. The CDR3 contains 12 residues. V was shortened by 6 bases and J by 1 base, with 7 bases between the two germline ends. CDR1 and CDR2 (germline): SEHNR, FQNEAQ (reference sequence). The CDR3 DNA sequence: TGTGCCAGCAGGCGGCAGTCCTACGAGCAGTACTTC. As protein: CASRRQSYEQYF.

The chain uses TRBV7-2 and TRBJ2-1; weak D call: TRBD2 (5 bases). The CDR3 has 16 residues. Trimming took 1 base from V and 0 from J, leaving 10 bases between them. Germline loops: CDR1 SGHTA, CDR2 FQGNSA. In DNA, the CDR3 is TGTGCCAGCAGCTTAGAGGGCACTAGCTCCTACAATGAGCAGTTCTTC. The encoded protein is CASSLEGTSSYNEQFF.

This clone is a singleton in its sample. The chain uses TRBV19 and TRBJ2-5; no clear D gene. Germline V gene sequence: CDR1 LNHDA, CDR2 SQIVND (reference sequence). The CDR3 extends over 13 amino acids. V was cut by 7 bases and J by 7 bases, with 16 bases left in between. DNA for the CDR3: TGTGCCAGTACCCAAACCGGGTCTGGGACCCAGTACTTC. It translates to CASTQTGSGTQYF.

The rearrangement links TRBV12-3 or TRBV12-4 to TRBJ1-2, with D possibly TRBD1 on 5 matching bases. The V end lost 6 bases, the J end lost 5 bases, and 13 bases lay between the germline ends. CDR3 length: 13 amino acids. The CDR3 protein is CASSVIREYGYTF. Written as DNA, the CDR3 is TGTGCCAGCAGCGTAATCAGGGAATATGGCTACACCTTC.

The rearrangement links TRBV7-6 to TRBJ2-5; D is uncertain. The V gene lost 5 bases and the J gene lost 2 bases, with 6 bases spanning the gap. The germline gives CDR1 SGHVS, CDR2 FNYEAQ. This CDR3 region has 12 residues. CDR3 bases: TGTGCCAGCAGCCGACTGCAAGAGACCCAGTACTTC. Its translation is CASSRLQETQYF.

The rearrangement uses TRBV3-1 (or the pseudogene TRBV3-2) and TRBJ2-1, with 8 bases fitting TRBD2. J lost 7 bases, V lost 4 bases, and 3 bases had no gene match. The CDR3 runs to 13 residues. Looked up from germline, CDR1 is LGHDT and CDR2 is YNNKEL (reference sequence). The CDR3 DNA follows: TGTGCCAGCAGCCGGCGGGGGGAAAATGAGCAGTTCTTC. It yields the protein CASSRRGENEQFF.

The rearrangement links TRBV7-3 to TRBJ2-3; 8 nucleotides agree with TRBD1. This CDR3 has 18 residues. V dropped 2 bases and J dropped 3; count of bases not matched to a gene: 13. Germline V gene lookup returns CDR1 SGHTA and CDR2 FQGTGA. CDR3 protein: CASSLLMTGAEGTDTQYF. CDR3 DNA: TGTGCCAGCAGCTTACTGATGACAGGGGCAGAGGGGACAGATACGCAGTATTTT.